This TCR beta chain derives from a study of blood T cell repertoires in COVID-19. Repertoires were generated with immunoSEQ multiplex PCR, while TCRdb's copy carries only in-frame clones and drops some. The table has 150,000 to 200,000 clones, roughly 83% seen once. The V gene's germline CDR1 is MGHRA and CDR2 YSYEKL. This CDR3 contains 17 residues. V gave up 7 bases and J gave up 0 bases; unmatched junction bases: 12. This clone came up once. Each recovered donor of Cohort 3 presented with two negative PCRs, clearance, or symptom resolution. The chain is built from TRBV4-1 and TRBJ2-1; the match to TRBD1 covers 7 bases. What was sequenced was PBMCs or T cells enriched from blood (not recorded which). The clonotype originates from a woman in her sixties or seventies who had recovered from COVID-19. CDR3 in DNA: TGCGCCAGCATCATTTTCACCGGGACAGTCTCCTACAATGAGCAGTTCTTC. Translating gives CASIIFTGTVSYNEQFF.